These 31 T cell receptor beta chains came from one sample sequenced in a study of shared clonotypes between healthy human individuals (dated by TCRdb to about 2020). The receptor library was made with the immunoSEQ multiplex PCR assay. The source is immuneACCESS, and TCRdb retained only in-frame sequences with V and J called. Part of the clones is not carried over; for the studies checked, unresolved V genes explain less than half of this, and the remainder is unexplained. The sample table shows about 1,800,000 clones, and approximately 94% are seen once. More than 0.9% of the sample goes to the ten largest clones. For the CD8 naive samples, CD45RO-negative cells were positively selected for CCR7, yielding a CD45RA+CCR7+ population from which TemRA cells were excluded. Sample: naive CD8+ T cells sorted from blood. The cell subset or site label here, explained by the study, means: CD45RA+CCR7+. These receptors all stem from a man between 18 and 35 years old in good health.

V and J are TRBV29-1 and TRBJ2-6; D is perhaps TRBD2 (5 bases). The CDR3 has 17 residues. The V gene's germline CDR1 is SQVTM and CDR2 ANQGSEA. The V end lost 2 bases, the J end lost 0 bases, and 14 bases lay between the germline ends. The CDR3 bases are TGCAGCGTTGAATCGAAGGAGGAAGGCTCTGGGGCCAACGTCCTGACTTTC. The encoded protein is CSVESKEEGSGANVLTF.

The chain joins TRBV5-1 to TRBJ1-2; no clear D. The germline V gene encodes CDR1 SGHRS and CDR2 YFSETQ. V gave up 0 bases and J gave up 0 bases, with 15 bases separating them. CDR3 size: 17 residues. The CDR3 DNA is TGCGCCAGCAGCTTGGTGGGGAGTCCGGGTACTAACTATGGCTACACCTTC. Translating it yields CASSLVGSPGTNYGYTF.

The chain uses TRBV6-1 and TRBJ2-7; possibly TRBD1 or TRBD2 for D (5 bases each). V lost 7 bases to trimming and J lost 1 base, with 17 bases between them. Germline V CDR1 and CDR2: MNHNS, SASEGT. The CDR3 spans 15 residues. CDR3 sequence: CASTEGEWGSYEQYF. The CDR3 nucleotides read TGTGCCAGCACCGAAGGGGAGTGGGGGTCCTACGAGCAGTACTTC.

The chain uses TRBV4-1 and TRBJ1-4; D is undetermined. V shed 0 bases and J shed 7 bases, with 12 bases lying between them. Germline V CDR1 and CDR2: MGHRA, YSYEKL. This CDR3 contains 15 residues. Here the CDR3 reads CASSQDNNWGEKLFF. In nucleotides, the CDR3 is TGCGCCAGCAGCCAAGATAACAACTGGGGTGAAAAACTGTTTTTT.

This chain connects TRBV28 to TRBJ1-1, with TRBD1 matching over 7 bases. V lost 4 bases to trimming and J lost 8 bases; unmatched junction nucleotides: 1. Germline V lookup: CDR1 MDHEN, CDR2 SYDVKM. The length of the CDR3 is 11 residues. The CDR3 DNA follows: TGTGCCAGCAGTTGGGGACAGGAAGCTTTCTTT. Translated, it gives CASSWGQEAFF. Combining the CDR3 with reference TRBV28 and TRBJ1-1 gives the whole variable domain DVKVTQSSRYLVKRTGEKVFLECVQDMDHENMFWYRQDPGLGLRLIYFSYDVKMKEKGDIPEGYSVSREKKERFSLILESASTNQTSMYLCASSWGQEAFFGQGTRLTVV.

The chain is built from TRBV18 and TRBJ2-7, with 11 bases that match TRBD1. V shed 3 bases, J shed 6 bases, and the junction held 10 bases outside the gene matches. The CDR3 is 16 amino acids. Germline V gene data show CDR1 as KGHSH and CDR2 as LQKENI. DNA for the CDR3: TGTGCCAGCTCACCTAATCCTGGACAGGGGGCTTCCGAGCAGTACTTC. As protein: CASSPNPGQGASEQYF.

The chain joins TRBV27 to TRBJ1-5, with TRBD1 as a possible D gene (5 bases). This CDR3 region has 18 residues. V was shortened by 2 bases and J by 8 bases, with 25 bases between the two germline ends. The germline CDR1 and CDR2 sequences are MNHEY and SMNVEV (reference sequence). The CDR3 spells CASSLSPPGLPPDKPQHF. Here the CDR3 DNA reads TGTGCCAGCAGTTTAAGCCCCCCGGGACTCCCCCCGGATAAGCCCCAGCATTTT.

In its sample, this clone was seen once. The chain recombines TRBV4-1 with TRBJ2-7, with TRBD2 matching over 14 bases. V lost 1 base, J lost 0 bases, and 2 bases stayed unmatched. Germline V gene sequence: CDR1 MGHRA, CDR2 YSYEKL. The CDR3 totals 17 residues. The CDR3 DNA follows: TGCGCCAGCAGCCAAGTCGGGACTAGCGGGAGCTCCTACGAGCAGTACTTC. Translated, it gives CASSQVGTSGSSYEQYF.

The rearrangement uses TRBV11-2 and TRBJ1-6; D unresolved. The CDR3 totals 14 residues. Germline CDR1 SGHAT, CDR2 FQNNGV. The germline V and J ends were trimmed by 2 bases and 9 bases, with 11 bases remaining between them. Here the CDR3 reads CASSLSLRLSPLHF. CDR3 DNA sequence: TGTGCCAGCAGCTTATCCTTACGGCTTTCACCCCTCCACTTT.

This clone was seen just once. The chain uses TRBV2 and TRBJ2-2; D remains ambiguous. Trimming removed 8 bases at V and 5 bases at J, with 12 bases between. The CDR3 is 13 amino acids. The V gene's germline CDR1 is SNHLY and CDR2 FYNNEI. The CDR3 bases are TGTGCCAGCTTTGGGGAAATAACCGGGGAGCTGTTTTTT. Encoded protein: CASFGEITGELFF.

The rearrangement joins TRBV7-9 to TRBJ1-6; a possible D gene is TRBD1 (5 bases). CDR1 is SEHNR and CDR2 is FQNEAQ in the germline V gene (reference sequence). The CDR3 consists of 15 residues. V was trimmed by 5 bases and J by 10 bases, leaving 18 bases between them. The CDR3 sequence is CASSAGLVGVSPLHF. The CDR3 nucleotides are TGTGCCAGCAGCGCTGGGTTGGTGGGGGTGTCACCCCTCCACTTT. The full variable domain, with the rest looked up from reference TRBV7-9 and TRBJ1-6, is DTGVSQNPRHKITKRGQNVTFRCDPISEHNRLYWYRQTLGQGPEFLTYFQNEAQLEKSRLLSDRFSAERPKGSFSTLEIQRTEQGDSAMYLCASSAGLVGVSPLHFGNGTRLTVT.

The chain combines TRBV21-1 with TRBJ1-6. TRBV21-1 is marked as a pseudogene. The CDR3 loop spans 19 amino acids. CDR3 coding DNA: TGTGCCAGCAGCAAAGTCCTCGACTACCCGAGCTCCTATAATTCACCCCTCCACTTT. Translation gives CASSKVLDYPSSYNSPLHF.

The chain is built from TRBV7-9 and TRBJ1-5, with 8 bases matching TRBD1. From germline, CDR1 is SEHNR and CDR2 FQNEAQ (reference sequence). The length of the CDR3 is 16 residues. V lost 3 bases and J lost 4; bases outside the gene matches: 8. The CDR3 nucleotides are TGTGCCAGCAGCTTCGTTCAGGGGGCAGGGAATCAGCCCCAGCATTTT. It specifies CASSFVQGAGNQPQHF. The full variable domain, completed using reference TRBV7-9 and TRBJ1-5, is DTGVSQNPRHKITKRGQNVTFRCDPISEHNRLYWYRQTLGQGPEFLTYFQNEAQLEKSRLLSDRFSAERPKGSFSTLEIQRTEQGDSAMYLCASSFVQGAGNQPQHFGDGTRLSIL.

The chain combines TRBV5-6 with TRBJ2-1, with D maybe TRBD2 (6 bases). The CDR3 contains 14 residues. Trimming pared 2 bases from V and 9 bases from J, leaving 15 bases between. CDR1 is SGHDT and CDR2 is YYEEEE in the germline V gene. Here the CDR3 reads CASSFRDLRVEQFF. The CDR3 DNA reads TGTGCCAGCAGCTTCCGGGACTTGCGGGTTGAGCAGTTCTTC.

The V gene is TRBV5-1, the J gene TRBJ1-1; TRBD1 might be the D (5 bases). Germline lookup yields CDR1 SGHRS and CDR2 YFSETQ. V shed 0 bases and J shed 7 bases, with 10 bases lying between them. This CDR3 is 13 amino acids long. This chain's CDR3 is CASSLGEGLEAFF. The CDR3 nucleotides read TGCGCCAGCAGCTTGGGGGAGGGGCTTGAAGCTTTCTTT.

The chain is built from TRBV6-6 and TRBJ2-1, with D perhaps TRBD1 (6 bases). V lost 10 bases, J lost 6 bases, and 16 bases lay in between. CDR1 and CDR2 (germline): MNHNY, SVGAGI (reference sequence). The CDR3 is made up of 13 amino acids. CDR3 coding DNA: TGTGCCAACAGGGAACTCTGGGGCAATGAGCAGTTCTTC. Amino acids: CANRELWGNEQFF.

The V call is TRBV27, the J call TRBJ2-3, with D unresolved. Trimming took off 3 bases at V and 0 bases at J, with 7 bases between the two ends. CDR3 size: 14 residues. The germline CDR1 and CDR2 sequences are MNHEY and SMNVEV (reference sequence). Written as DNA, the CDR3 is TGTGCCAGCAGTTTGGAAGAGAGCACAGATACGCAGTATTTT. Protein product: CASSLEESTDTQYF.

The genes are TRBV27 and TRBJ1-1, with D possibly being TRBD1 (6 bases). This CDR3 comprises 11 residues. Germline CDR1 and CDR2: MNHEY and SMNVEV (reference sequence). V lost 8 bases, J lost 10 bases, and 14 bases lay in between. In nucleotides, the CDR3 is TGTGCCAGCGCGGGGGGGGCGGCAGCTTTCTTT. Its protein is CASAGGAAAFF.

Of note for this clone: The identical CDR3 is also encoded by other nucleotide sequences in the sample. For the CDR3, the DNA is TGTGCCAGCAGTTACGGGTCAGGCGGCTACGAGCAGTACTTC. Translating gives CASSYGSGGYEQYF. This chain connects TRBV6-5 to TRBJ2-7; the D is unclear. The CDR3 length is 14 residues. V was trimmed by 2 bases and J by 3 bases, leaving 11 bases between them. Germline CDR1 reads MNHEY; CDR2 reads SVGAGI.

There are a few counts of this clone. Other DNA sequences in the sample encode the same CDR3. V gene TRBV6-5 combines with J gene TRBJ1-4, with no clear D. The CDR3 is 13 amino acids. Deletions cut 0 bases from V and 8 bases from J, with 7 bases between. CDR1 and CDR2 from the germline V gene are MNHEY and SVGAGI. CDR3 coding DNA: TGTGCCAGCAGTTACTCGGGAAACGAAAAACTGTTTTTT. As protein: CASSYSGNEKLFF.

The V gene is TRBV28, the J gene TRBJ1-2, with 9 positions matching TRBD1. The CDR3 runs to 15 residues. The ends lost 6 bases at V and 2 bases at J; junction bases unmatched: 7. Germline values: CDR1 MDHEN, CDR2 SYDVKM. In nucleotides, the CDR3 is TGTGCCAGCAGCCAATTGGGACAGGGAAACTATGGCTACACCTTC. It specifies CASSQLGQGNYGYTF.

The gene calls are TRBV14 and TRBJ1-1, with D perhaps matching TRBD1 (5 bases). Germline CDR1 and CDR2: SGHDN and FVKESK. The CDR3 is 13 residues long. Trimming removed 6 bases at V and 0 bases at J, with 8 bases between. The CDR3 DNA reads TGTGCCAGCAGAGGGGTAATGAACACTGAAGCTTTCTTT. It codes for CASRGVMNTEAFF.

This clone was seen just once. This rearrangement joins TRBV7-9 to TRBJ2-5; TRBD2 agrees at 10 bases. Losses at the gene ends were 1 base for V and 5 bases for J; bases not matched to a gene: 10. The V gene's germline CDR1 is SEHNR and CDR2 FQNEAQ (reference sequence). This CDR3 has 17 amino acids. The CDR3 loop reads CASSLDGLLAGRETQYF. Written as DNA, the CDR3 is TGTGCCAGCAGCTTAGATGGATTACTAGCGGGAAGGGAGACCCAGTACTTC.

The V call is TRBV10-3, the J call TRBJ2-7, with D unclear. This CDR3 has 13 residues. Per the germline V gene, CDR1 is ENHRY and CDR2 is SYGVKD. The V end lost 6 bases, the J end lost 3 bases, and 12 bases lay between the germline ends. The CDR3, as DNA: TGTGCCATCAGCACTAAAAAGGACTACGAGCAGTACTTC. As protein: CAISTKKDYEQYF.

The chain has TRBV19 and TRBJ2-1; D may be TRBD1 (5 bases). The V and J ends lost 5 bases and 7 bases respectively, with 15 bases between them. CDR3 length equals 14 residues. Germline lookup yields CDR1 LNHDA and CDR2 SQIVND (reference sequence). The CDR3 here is CASSPPGPWNEQFF. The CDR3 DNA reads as TGTGCCAGTAGTCCGCCAGGGCCGTGGAATGAGCAGTTCTTC.

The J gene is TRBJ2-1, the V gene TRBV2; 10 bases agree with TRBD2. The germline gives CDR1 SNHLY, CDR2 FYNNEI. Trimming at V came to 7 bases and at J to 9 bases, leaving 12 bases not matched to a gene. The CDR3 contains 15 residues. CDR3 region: CASNPSGSTGGEQFF. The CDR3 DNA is TGTGCCAGCAACCCTAGCGGGAGTACTGGTGGTGAGCAGTTCTTC. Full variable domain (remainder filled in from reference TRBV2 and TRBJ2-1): EPEVTQTPSHQVTQMGQEVILRCVPISNHLYFYWYRQILGQKVEFLVSFYNNEISEKSEIFDDQFSVERPDGSNFTLKIRSTKLEDSAMYFCASNPSGSTGGEQFFGPGTRLTVL.

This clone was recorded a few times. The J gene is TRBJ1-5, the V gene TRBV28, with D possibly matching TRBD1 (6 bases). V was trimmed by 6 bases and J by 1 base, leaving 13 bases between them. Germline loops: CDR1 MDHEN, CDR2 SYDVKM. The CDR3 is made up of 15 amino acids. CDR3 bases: TGTGCCAGCAGACCAACAGGGATGAGCAATCAGCCCCAGCATTTT. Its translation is CASRPTGMSNQPQHF.

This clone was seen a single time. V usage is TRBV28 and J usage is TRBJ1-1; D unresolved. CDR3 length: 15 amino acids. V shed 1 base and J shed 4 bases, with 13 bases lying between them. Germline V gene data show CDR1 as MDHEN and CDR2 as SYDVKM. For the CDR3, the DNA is TGTGCCAGCAGTTTATTCTCCGGCAGCCCCACTGAAGCTTTCTTT. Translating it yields CASSLFSGSPTEAFF.

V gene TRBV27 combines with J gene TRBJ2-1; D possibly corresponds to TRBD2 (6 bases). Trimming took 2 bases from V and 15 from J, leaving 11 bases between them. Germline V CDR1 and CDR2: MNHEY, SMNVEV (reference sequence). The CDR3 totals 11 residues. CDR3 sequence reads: CASSLNRERFF. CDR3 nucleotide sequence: TGTGCCAGCAGTTTAAACCGGGAGAGGTTCTTC.

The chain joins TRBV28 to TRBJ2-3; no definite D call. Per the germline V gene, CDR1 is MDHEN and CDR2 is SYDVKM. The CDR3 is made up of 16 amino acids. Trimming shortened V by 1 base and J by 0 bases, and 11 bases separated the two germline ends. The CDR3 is CASSLSPGSSTDTQYF. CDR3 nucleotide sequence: TGTGCCAGCAGTTTATCTCCAGGATCTAGCACAGATACGCAGTATTTT.

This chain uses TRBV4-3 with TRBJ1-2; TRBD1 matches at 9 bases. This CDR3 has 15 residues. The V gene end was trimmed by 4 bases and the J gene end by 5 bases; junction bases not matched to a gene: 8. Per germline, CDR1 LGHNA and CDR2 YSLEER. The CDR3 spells CASSPDRGGTYGYTF. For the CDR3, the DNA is TGCGCCAGCAGCCCCGACAGGGGGGGCACATATGGCTACACCTTC.